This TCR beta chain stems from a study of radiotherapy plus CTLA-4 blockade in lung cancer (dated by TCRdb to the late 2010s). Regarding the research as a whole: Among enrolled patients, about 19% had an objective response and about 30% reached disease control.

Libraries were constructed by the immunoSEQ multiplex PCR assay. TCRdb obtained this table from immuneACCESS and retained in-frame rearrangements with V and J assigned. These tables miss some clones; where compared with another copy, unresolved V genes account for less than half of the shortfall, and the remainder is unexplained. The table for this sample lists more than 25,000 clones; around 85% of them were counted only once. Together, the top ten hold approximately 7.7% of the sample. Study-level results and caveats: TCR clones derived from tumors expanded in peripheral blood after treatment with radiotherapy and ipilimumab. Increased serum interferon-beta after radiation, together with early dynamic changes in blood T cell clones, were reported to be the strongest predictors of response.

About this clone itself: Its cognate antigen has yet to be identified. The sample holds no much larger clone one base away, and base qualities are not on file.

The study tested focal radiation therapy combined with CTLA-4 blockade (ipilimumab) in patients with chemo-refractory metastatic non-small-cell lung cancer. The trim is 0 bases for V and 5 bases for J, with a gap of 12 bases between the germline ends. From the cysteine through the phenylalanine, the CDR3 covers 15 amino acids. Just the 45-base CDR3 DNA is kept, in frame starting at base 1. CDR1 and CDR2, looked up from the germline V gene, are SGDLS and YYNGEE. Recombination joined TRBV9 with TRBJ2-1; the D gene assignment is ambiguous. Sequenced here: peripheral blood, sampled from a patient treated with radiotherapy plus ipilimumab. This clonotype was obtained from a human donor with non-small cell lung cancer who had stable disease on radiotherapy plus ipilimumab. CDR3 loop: CASSVEALNHNEQFF. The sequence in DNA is TGTGCCAGCAGCGTAGAAGCGTTGAACCACAATGAGCAGTTCTTC.